The next 2 T cell receptor beta chains were all read from a single sample in a study of cytomegalovirus exposure and HLA in healthy donors. The PCR employed 60 Vbeta primers together with 13 Jbeta primers. Method: immunoSEQ multiplex PCR; TCRdb's copy keeps in-frame clones and lacks some. The sample lists some 44,000 clones, roughly 87% seen once, with 6.5% to 9.5% in the top ten. The sequencing sample was made of PBMCs. The receptors shown here come from a woman in her 40s in good health and CMV-seropositive.

This clone has a single count. V usage is TRBV28 and J usage is TRBJ1-2, with 10 bases that match TRBD1. V trimming: 5 bases; J trimming: 1 base; junction bases outside the gene matches: 4. The length of the CDR3 is 15 residues. Germline lookup yields CDR1 MDHEN and CDR2 SYDVKM. CDR3 nucleotides: TGTGCCAGCAGTACCGACAGGGGGCGTAACTATGGCTACACCTTC. Protein: CASSTDRGRNYGYTF.

The J gene is TRBJ1-1, the V gene TRBV5-1; D may be TRBD1 (6 bases). Germline CDR1 reads SGHRS; CDR2 reads YFSETQ. Between the trimmed V and J ends, which lost 4 bases and 8 bases, there was a span of 15 bases. CDR3 length: 13 residues. The CDR3 region is CASSLSGGGEAFF. The CDR3 region has the DNA TGCGCCAGCAGCCTCTCGGGGGGCGGAGAAGCTTTCTTT.